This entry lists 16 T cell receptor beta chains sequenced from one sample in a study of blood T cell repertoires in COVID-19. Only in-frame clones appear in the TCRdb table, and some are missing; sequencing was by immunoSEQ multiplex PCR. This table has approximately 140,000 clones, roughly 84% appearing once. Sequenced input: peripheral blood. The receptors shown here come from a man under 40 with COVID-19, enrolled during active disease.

CDR3 sequence: CASSLARLAESDTQYF. DNA of the CDR3: TGTGCCAGCAGCTTGGCCCGGCTAGCGGAATCAGATACGCAGTATTTT. The chain has TRBV5-6 and TRBJ2-3, with 7 positions matching TRBD2. The CDR3 runs to 16 residues. Per the germline V gene, CDR1 is SGHDT and CDR2 is YYEEEE. Trimming cost V 0 bases and J 4 bases; bases outside gene matches: 8.

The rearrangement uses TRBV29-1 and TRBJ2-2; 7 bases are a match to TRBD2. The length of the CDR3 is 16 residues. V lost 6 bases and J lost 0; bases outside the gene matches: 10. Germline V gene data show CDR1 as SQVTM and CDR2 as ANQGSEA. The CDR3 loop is CSVVPTSGTNTGELFF. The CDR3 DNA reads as TGCAGCGTCGTCCCTACAAGCGGGACGAACACCGGGGAGCTGTTTTTT.

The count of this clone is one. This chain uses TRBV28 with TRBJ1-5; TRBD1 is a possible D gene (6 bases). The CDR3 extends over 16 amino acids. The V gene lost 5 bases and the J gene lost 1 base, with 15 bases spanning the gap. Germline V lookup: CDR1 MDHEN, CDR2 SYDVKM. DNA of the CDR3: TGTGCCAGCAGTCCTACAGGGAAGGGAAGCAATCAGCCCCAGCATTTT. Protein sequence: CASSPTGKGSNQPQHF.

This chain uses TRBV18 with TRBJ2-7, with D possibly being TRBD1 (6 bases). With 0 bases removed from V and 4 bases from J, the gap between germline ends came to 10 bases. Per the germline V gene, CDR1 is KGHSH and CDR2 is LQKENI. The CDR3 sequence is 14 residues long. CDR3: CASSPPNRVYEQYF. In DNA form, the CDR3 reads TGTGCCAGCTCACCACCAAACAGGGTTTACGAGCAGTACTTC.

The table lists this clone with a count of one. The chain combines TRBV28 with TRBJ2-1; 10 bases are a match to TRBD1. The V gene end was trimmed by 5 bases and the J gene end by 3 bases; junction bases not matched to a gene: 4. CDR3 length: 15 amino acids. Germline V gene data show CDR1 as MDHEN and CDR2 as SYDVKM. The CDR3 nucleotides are TGTGCCAGCAGTCGCCGGGACAGGGGCTACAATGAGCAGTTCTTC. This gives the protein CASSRRDRGYNEQFF.

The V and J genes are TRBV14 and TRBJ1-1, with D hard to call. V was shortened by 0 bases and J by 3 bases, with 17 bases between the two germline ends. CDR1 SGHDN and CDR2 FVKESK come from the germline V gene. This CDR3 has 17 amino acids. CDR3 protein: CASSQDIQGSWYTEAFF. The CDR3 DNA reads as TGTGCCAGCAGCCAAGATATTCAAGGGAGTTGGTACACTGAAGCTTTCTTT.

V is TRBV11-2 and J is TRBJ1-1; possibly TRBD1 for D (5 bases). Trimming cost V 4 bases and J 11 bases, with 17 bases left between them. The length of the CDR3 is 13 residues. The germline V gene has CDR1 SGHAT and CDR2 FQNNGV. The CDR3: CASSSPAGVGAFF. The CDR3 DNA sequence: TGTGCCAGCAGCTCCCCGGCGGGGGTGGGGGCTTTCTTT. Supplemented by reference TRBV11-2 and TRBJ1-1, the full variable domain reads EAGVAQSPRYKIIEKRQSVAFWCNPISGHATLYWYQQILGQGPKLLIQFQNNGVVDDSQLPKDRFSAERLKGVDSTLKIQPAKLEDSAVYLCASSSPAGVGAFFGQGTRLTVV.

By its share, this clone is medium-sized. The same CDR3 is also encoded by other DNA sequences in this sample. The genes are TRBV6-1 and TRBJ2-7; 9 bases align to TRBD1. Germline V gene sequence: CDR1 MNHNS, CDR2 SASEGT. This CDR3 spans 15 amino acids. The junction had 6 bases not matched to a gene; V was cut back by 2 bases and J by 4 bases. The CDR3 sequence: CASSESRDREYEQYF. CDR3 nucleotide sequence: TGTGCCAGCAGTGAAAGTCGGGACAGGGAATACGAGCAGTACTTC.

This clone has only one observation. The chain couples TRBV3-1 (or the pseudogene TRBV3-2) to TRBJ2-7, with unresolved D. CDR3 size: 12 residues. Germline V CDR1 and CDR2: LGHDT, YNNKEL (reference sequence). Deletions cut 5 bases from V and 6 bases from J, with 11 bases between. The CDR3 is CASSTPGAEQYF. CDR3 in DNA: TGTGCCAGCAGCACCCCGGGTGCCGAGCAGTACTTC.

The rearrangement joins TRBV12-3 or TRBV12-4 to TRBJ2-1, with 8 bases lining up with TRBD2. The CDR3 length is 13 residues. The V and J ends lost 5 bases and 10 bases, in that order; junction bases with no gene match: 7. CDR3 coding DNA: TGTGCCAGCAGTACTATGAGCGGGAGCGAGCAGTTCTTC. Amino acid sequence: CASSTMSGSEQFF.

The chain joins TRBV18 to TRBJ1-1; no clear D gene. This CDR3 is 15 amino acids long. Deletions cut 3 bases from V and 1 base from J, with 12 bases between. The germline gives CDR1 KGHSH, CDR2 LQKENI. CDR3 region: CASSPLREKNTEAFF. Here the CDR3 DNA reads TGTGCCAGCTCACCCCTCCGGGAAAAGAACACTGAAGCTTTCTTT. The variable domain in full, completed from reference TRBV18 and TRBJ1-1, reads NAGVMQNPRHLVRRRGQEARLRCSPMKGHSHVYWYRQLPEEGLKFMVYLQKENIIDESGMPKERFSAEFPKEGPSILRIQQVVRGDSAAYFCASSPLREKNTEAFFGQGTRLTVV.

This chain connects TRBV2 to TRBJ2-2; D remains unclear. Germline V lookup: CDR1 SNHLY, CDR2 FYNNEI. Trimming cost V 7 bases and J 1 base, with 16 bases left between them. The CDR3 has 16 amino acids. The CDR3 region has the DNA TGTGCCAGCACCAATCAACCCCGGGTGAACACCGGGGAGCTGTTTTTT. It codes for CASTNQPRVNTGELFF.

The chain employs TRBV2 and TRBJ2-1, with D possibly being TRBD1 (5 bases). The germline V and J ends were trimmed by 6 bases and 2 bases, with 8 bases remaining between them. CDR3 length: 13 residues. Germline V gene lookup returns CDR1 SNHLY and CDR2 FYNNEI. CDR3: CASSPDTYNEQFF. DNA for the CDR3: TGTGCCAGCAGCCCGGACACCTACAATGAGCAGTTCTTC.

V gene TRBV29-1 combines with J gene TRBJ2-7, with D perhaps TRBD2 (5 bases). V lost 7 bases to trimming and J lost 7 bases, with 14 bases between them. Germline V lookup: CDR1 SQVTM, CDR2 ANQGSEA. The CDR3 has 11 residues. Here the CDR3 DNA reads TGCAGCGCCCACGCTGGGGAGGAGCAGTACTTC. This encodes CSAHAGEEQYF.

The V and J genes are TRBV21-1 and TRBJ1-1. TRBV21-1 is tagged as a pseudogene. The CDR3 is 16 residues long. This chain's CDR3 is CASSKGFRLMNTEAFF. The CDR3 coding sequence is TGTGCCAGCAGCAAAGGGTTTAGACTTATGAACACTGAAGCTTTCTTT.

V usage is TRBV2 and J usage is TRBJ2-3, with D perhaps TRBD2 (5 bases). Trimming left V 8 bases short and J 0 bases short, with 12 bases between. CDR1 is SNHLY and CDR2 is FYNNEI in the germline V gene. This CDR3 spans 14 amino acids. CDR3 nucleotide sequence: TGTGCCAGCGAGGGTAGAACTAGCACAGATACGCAGTATTTT. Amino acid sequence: CASEGRTSTDTQYF. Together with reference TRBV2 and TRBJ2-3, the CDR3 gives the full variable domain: EPEVTQTPSHQVTQMGQEVILRCVPISNHLYFYWYRQILGQKVEFLVSFYNNEISEKSEIFDDQFSVERPDGSNFTLKIRSTKLEDSAMYFCASEGRTSTDTQYFGPGTRLTVL.